These 20 T cell receptor beta chains originate from one sample sequenced in a study of blood T cell repertoires in COVID-19. Measured with immunoSEQ multiplex PCR; TCRdb has only the in-frame clones, and not every one. The sample includes 75,000 to 100,000 clones, about four fifths of them seen just once. The sequenced sample consisted of peripheral blood. The receptors come from a woman of 80 years or more with acute or convalescent COVID-19.

This clone was seen just once. The chain joins TRBV3-1 (or the pseudogene TRBV3-2) to TRBJ2-2; 9 nucleotides line up with TRBD1. This CDR3 spans 16 amino acids. J was trimmed by 1 base and V by 1 base; bases with no gene match: 1. CDR1 is LGHDT, CDR2 YNNKEL, per germline (reference sequence). CDR3 sequence: CASSQGTGVNTGELFF. As DNA, the CDR3 is TGTGCCAGCAGCCAAGGGACAGGGGTGAACACCGGGGAGCTGTTTTTT.

The CDR3 loop reads CASSDSGPYEQYF. Written as DNA, the CDR3 is TGTGCCAGTAGCGACAGTGGCCCCTACGAGCAGTACTTC. This chain joins TRBV19 and TRBJ2-7; D might be TRBD1 (5 bases). The germline V gene encodes CDR1 LNHDA and CDR2 SQIVND (reference sequence). V shed 6 bases and J shed 2 bases, with 11 bases lying between them. This CDR3 spans 13 amino acids.

The V gene is TRBV23-1, the J gene TRBJ2-3, with 7 bases matching TRBD1. TRBV23-1 is identified as an open reading frame with a role that is uncertain. The CDR3 has 19 amino acids. V dropped 2 bases and J dropped 0; count of bases not matched to a gene: 14. Written as DNA, the CDR3 is TGCGCCAGCAGTCAAAACCCCCGCCCTAGGGGGCCTAGCACAGATACGCAGTATTTT. It codes for CASSQNPRPRGPSTDTQYF.

This sequence joins TRBV10-3 and TRBJ2-2; tentative D call: TRBD1 (6 bases). Looked up from germline, CDR1 is ENHRY and CDR2 is SYGVKD. V lost 10 bases, J lost 4 bases, and 13 bases lay in between. CDR3 length: 13 amino acids. The CDR3 loop is CATRGHPTGELFF. The CDR3 DNA is TGTGCCACTAGGGGACATCCCACCGGGGAGCTGTTTTTT.

This clone appeared a few times. The chain joins TRBV5-8 to TRBJ1-2; weak D call: TRBD1 (6 bases). V lost 1 base to trimming and J lost 8 bases, with 12 bases between them. The germline gives CDR1 SGHTS, CDR2 YDEGEE. The CDR3 has 13 amino acids. Written as DNA, the CDR3 is TGTGCCAGCAGCTTGTGGAAGGGGGACGGCTACACCTTC. This codes for CASSLWKGDGYTF.

This clone was seen just once. The V call is TRBV19, the J call TRBJ2-1; 9 nucleotides match TRBD2. Germline V gene lookup returns CDR1 LNHDA and CDR2 SQIVND (reference sequence). V was clipped by 5 bases and J by 13 bases; unmatched bases: 15. This CDR3 has 15 amino acids. CDR3 protein: CASSPYQMIAGVQFF. The CDR3 bases are TGTGCCAGTAGTCCCTACCAGATGATAGCGGGAGTACAGTTCTTC.

This sequence joins TRBV6-2 or TRBV6-3 and TRBJ1-2, with TRBD1 matching over 7 bases. The junction had 7 bases not matched to a gene; V was cut back by 4 bases and J by 2 bases. The CDR3 covers 15 residues. The germline gives CDR1 MNHEY, CDR2 SVGEGT. CDR3 amino acids: CASSWGRTGNYGYTF. The CDR3 nucleotides are TGTGCCAGCAGTTGGGGTCGGACAGGAAACTATGGCTACACCTTC.

The CDR3: CASSQDSLAGVEGDTQYF. CDR3 DNA sequence: TGTGCCAGCAGCCAAGATAGCCTAGCGGGAGTGGAAGGAGATACGCAGTATTTT. The J gene is TRBJ2-3, the V gene TRBV3-1 (or the pseudogene TRBV3-2), with 10 bases aligning to TRBD2. From germline, CDR1 is LGHDT and CDR2 YNNKEL (reference sequence). CDR3 size: 18 residues. Germline trimming cut 0 bases from V and 5 bases from J; bases unmatched to any gene: 11.

This chain links TRBV29-1 with TRBJ1-2; tentatively, D is TRBD1 (5 bases). With 5 bases removed from V and 6 bases from J, the gap between germline ends came to 16 bases. The CDR3 spans 13 residues. From germline, CDR1 is SQVTM and CDR2 ANQGSEA. Here the CDR3 DNA reads TGCAGCGTTATAGTTGGGGGAGGGGATGGCTACACCTTC. Amino acid sequence: CSVIVGGGDGYTF.

The J gene is TRBJ2-3, the V gene TRBV12-5; TRBD2 aligns across 9 bases. The J segment lost 2 bases and the V segment lost 2 bases, leaving 11 bases of the junction unmatched. The germline CDR1 and CDR2 sequences are LGHNT and FRNRAP. This CDR3 spans 18 amino acids. CDR3 protein: CASGLTQTSGGSTDTQYF. The CDR3 region has the DNA TGTGCTAGTGGTTTGACCCAGACTAGCGGAGGTTCCACAGATACGCAGTATTTT.

This sequence joins TRBV5-1 and TRBJ2-7, with a possible D match to TRBD1 (5 bases). This CDR3 spans 12 amino acids. CDR1 and CDR2 (germline): SGHRS, YFSETQ. The ends were cut back, 5 bases at V and 3 bases at J, with 9 bases in the middle. CDR3 protein: CASRGESYEQYF. DNA for the CDR3: TGCGCCAGCAGAGGGGAAAGCTACGAGCAGTACTTC.

This clone has just a few counts. The rearrangement links TRBV28 to TRBJ2-7; D is unresolved. The CDR3 sequence is 11 residues long. Trimming took 4 bases from V and 4 from J, leaving 5 bases between them. Germline CDR1 is MDHEN and CDR2 is SYDVKM. The CDR3 DNA reads TGTGCCAGCAGTTCCAGATACGAGCAGTACTTC. This gives the protein CASSSRYEQYF.

The chain joins TRBV28 to TRBJ1-5; maybe TRBD1 (6 bases). CDR1 is MDHEN and CDR2 is SYDVKM in the germline V gene. The CDR3 sequence is 17 residues long. Trimming cost V 6 bases and J 1 base, with 19 bases left between them. DNA of the CDR3: TGTGCCAGCAGCCTAAGGGGGGGGACGGGAAGCAATCAGCCCCAGCATTTT. Translating it yields CASSLRGGTGSNQPQHF.

The gene calls are TRBV5-1 and TRBJ2-6; D remains ambiguous. The germline V gene encodes CDR1 SGHRS and CDR2 YFSETQ. The germline V and J ends were trimmed by 2 bases and 0 bases, with 6 bases remaining between them. CDR3 length: 15 amino acids. The CDR3 loop is CASSFRPSGANVLTF. CDR3 coding DNA: TGCGCCAGCAGCTTCCGTCCCTCTGGGGCCAACGTCCTGACTTTC.

The chain employs TRBV7-2 and TRBJ2-7; 9 bases match TRBD1. Trimming removed 6 bases from V and 2 bases from J; junction bases left unmatched: 11. The CDR3 totals 16 residues. Germline-derived CDR1 and CDR2 are SGHTA and FQGNSA. CDR3 region: CASRSISWDRAYEQYF. For the CDR3, the DNA is TGTGCCAGCAGATCCATTAGTTGGGACAGGGCCTACGAGCAGTACTTC.

V and J are TRBV29-1 and TRBJ1-6, with unresolved D. The germline gives CDR1 SQVTM, CDR2 ANQGSEA. This CDR3 has 13 amino acids. The V end was cut by 4 bases, the J end by 5 bases, with 9 bases between. The CDR3 nucleotides read TGCAGCGTTGGTGGCCAGGATAATTCACCCCTCCACTTT. This gives the protein CSVGGQDNSPLHF. Full variable domain (outside the CDR3, taken from reference TRBV29-1 and TRBJ1-6): SAVISQKPSRDICQRGTSLTIQCQVDSQVTMMFWYRQQPGQSLTLIATANQGSEATYESGFVIDKFPISRPNLTFSTLTVSNMSPEDSSIYLCSVGGQDNSPLHFGNGTRLTVT.

The chain combines TRBV7-2 with TRBJ2-7; TRBD2 matches 7 bases. This CDR3 is built from 15 residues. Looked up from germline, CDR1 is SGHTA and CDR2 is FQGNSA. The V and J ends lost 3 bases and 0 bases, in that order; junction bases with no gene match: 5. CDR3 residues: CASSFTLAASYEQYF. In DNA, the CDR3 is TGTGCCAGCAGCTTTACGCTAGCGGCCTCCTACGAGCAGTACTTC.

The rearrangement uses TRBV4-1 and TRBJ2-3, with 14 bases lining up with TRBD2. CDR3 length equals 15 residues. V dropped 3 bases and J dropped 4; count of bases not matched to a gene: 0. Germline loops: CDR1 MGHRA, CDR2 YSYEKL. CDR3 protein: CASSQGLAGADTQYF. The CDR3 nucleotides read TGCGCCAGCAGCCAGGGACTAGCGGGAGCAGATACGCAGTATTTT.

The rearrangement uses TRBV12-3 or TRBV12-4 and TRBJ1-2; 7 bases are a match to TRBD1. This CDR3 has 13 amino acids. With 5 bases clipped from V and 8 bases from J, the junction kept 8 bases outside the gene matches. This chain's CDR3 is CASSIMTGLGYTF. CDR3 nucleotides: TGTGCCAGCAGTATCATGACAGGGCTCGGCTACACCTTC.

The chain couples TRBV27 to TRBJ1-5; 7 nucleotides agree with TRBD1. Germline loops: CDR1 MNHEY, CDR2 SMNVEV (reference sequence). J gave up 6 bases and V 5 bases, and 4 bases lay outside the gene matches. This CDR3 comprises 13 residues. CDR3 DNA sequence: TGTGCCAGCAGTAGGACAGGCGTTCAGCCCCAGCATTTT. Translated, it gives CASSRTGVQPQHF.